This T cell receptor (beta chain) was documented in a study of CD8 T cells in Susac syndrome. Between the trimmed V and J ends, which lost 4 bases and 4 bases, there was a span of 13 bases. The CDR3 sequence is 14 residues long. Germline V gene data show CDR1 as SGHVS and CDR2 as FNYEAQ. Random hexamers served to reverse transcribe about 0.45 to 1 ug RNA. Amplification of the TCR beta CDR3 was carried out by immunoSEQ multiplex PCR, which spanned a total of 54 Vbeta and 13 Jbeta segments. TCRdb processed the immunoSEQ multiplex PCR reads anew with MiXCR; each CDR3 protein has one entry. The sample includes some 200,000 distinct CDR3 sequences, about 95% of them seen just once. Blood CD8+ and CD4+ T cells underwent high-throughput TCR beta sequencing. Control patients had untreated stable or active relapsing-remitting multiple sclerosis by revised McDonald criteria. The TEMRA cells underwent FACS enrichment, while the CD8+ and CD4+ T cells underwent negative isolation.

The chain joins TRBV7-6 to TRBJ1-1; TRBD1 is a possible D gene (5 bases). The sequenced sample was CD4+ T cells from PBMCs. This sequence was found in a human donor with multiple sclerosis. CDR3 nucleotide sequence: TGTGCCAGCAGCTCCCAAATCGGGGGCACTGAAGCTTTCTTT. It is translated as CASSSQIGGTEAFF.